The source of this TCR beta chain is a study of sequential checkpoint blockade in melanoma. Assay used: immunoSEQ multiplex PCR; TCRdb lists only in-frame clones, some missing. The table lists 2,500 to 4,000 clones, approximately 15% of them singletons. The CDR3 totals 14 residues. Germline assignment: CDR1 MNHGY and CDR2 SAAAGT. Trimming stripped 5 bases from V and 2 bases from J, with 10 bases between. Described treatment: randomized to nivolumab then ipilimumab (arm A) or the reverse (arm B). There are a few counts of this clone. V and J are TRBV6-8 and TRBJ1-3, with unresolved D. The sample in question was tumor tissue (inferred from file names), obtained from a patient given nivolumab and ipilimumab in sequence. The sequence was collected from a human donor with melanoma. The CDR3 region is CASSDGVAGNTIYF. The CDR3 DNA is TGTGCCAGCAGTGACGGGGTTGCTGGAAACACCATATATTTT.